These 5 T cell receptor beta chains were sequenced from one sample in a study of shared clonotypes between healthy human individuals. The data were produced by immunoSEQ multiplex PCR, yet TCRdb's version contains in-frame clones alone and is incomplete. This sample yields 1,500,000 or so clones, of which approximately 97% are seen a single time; 0.95% to 1.5% belongs to the top ten. Material for sequencing was naive CD4+ T cells sorted from blood. Subset meaning: CD45RA+ positively selected. These receptors came from a man younger than 45 in good health.

The chain has TRBV10-3 and TRBJ1-2, with 7 positions matching TRBD1. V gave up 0 bases and J gave up 4 bases; unmatched junction bases: 5. The CDR3 has 15 residues. Germline-derived CDR1 and CDR2 are ENHRY and SYGVKD. The CDR3 region is CAISESQSGGYGYTF. Written as DNA, the CDR3 is TGTGCCATCAGTGAGTCCCAATCAGGGGGCTATGGCTACACCTTC.

This chain joins TRBV25-1 and TRBJ2-3; 12 bases agree with TRBD1. The length of the CDR3 is 14 residues. Trimming removed 6 bases from V and 6 bases from J; junction bases left unmatched: 4. CDR1 MGHDK and CDR2 SYGVNS come from the germline V gene. CDR3 protein: CASSRDRGRDTQYF. The CDR3 region has the DNA TGTGCCAGCAGCCGGGACAGGGGGCGCGATACGCAGTATTTT.

This chain uses TRBV7-3 with TRBJ2-7; 11 positions agree with TRBD2. CDR3 length: 15 residues. CDR1 is SGHTA and CDR2 is FQGTGA in the germline V gene. With 8 bases clipped from V and 3 bases from J, the junction kept 9 bases outside the gene matches. CDR3 DNA: TGTGCCAGCCCTCCGACTAGCGGGGATTGCTACGAGCAGTACTTC. It specifies CASPPTSGDCYEQYF. The full variable domain, with the rest looked up from reference TRBV7-3 and TRBJ2-7, is GAGVSQTPSNKVTEKGKYVELRCDPISGHTALYWYRQSLGQGPEFLIYFQGTGAADDSGLPNDRFFAVRPEGSVSTLKIQRTERGDSAVYLCASPPTSGDCYEQYFGPGTRLTVT.

This rearrangement joins TRBV6-1 to TRBJ2-7; TRBD1 matches 7 bases. Germline V gene lookup returns CDR1 MNHNS and CDR2 SASEGT. J gave up 2 bases and V 6 bases, and 4 bases lay outside the gene matches. The CDR3 sequence is 13 residues long. CDR3 DNA: TGTGCCAGCAGCGTACAGGGGACCTACGAGCAGTACTTC. It is translated as CASSVQGTYEQYF.

The rearrangement joins TRBV7-8 to TRBJ1-5; 10 bases align to TRBD1. The CDR3 contains 15 residues. From germline, CDR1 is SGHVS and CDR2 FQNEAQ. Trimming cost V 0 bases and J 9 bases; bases outside gene matches: 5. The CDR3 DNA reads as TGTGCCAGCAGCTTAGCGCGGACAGGGGGAAGGCCCCAGCATTTT. It codes for CASSLARTGGRPQHF.